The 16 T cell receptor beta chains presented below share a single source sample, sequenced in a study of early T cells in non-severe SARS-CoV-2 infection. Each CDR3 protein is one row after TCRdb ran MiXCR on the 5' RACE reads. This sample carries roughly 30,000 distinct CDR3 sequences, about 6% of them seen once, and the ten largest clones take more than 5%. Sequenced input: whole blood. These receptors were obtained from an adult who was a healthcare worker with PCR-confirmed SARS-CoV-2 infection or an uninfected control (not recorded which).

This clonotype came up many times. The chain combines TRBV20-1 with TRBJ1-2, with a possible D match to TRBD1 (6 bases). V was clipped by 3 bases and J by 4 bases, with 12 bases between them. The germline V gene encodes CDR1 DFQATT and CDR2 SNEGSKA (reference sequence). CDR3 length equals 13 residues. The CDR3 loop reads CSASLAGAYGYTF. Written as DNA, the CDR3 is TGCAGTGCTAGCCTGGCAGGGGCCTATGGCTACACCTTC.

The chain uses TRBV3-2 and TRBJ2-7. TRBV3-2 is flagged as a pseudogene. The CDR3 consists of 17 residues. CDR3 amino acids: CASRLTNPDRSSYEQYF. In DNA, the CDR3 is TGTGCCAGCAGGCTTACTAACCCCGACAGGAGCTCCTACGAGCAGTACTTC.

At least ten counts were recorded for this clonotype. The genes are TRBV29-1 and TRBJ2-7; 7 nucleotides align to TRBD1. The CDR3 totals 14 residues. V lost 7 bases and J lost 7; bases outside the gene matches: 16. Germline lookup yields CDR1 SQVTM and CDR2 ANQGSEA. The CDR3 coding sequence is TGCAGCGCCCTAGACAGGGCCCCACGGGGAGAGCAGTACTTC. Amino acids: CSALDRAPRGEQYF.

This clonotype was seen many times. This chain links TRBV7-2 with TRBJ1-1; D remains ambiguous. The germline V gene encodes CDR1 SGHTA and CDR2 FQGNSA. The CDR3 loop spans 14 amino acids. V lost 5 bases, J lost 2 bases, and 12 bases lay in between. DNA for the CDR3: TGTGCCAGCAGCCTAAAGACGGGAAACACTGAAGCTTTCTTT. It encodes CASSLKTGNTEAFF.

In this sample, this clonotype turned up a few times. This chain connects TRBV18 to TRBJ2-3, with D possibly called TRBD1 or TRBD2 (5 bases each). V was pared by 2 bases and J by 2 bases, with 14 bases between. The CDR3 totals 16 residues. CDR1 and CDR2 (germline): KGHSH, LQKENI. CDR3 residues: CASSPTGPGATDTQYF. For the CDR3, the DNA is TGTGCCAGCTCACCAACGGGGCCCGGAGCCACAGATACGCAGTATTTT.

This clonotype was observed at least ten times. J is TRBJ1-6 and V is TRBV6-6; D not resolved. Looked up from germline, CDR1 is MNHNY and CDR2 is SVGAGI (reference sequence). Trimming took off 6 bases at V and 7 bases at J, with 10 bases between the two ends. The CDR3 consists of 13 residues. CDR3: CASSRAENSPLHF. For the CDR3, the DNA is TGTGCCAGCAGCCGGGCGGAGAATTCACCCCTCCACTTT.

This chain joins TRBV2 and TRBJ2-3, with TRBD2 matching over 16 bases. CDR3 size: 16 residues. CDR1 and CDR2 from the germline V gene are SNHLY and FYNNEI. The V gene end was trimmed by 6 bases and the J gene end by 5 bases; junction bases not matched to a gene: 5. The CDR3 DNA reads TGTGCCAGCAGGGGACTAGCGGGGGGGCCCGGAGATACGCAGTATTTT. Translated: CASRGLAGGPGDTQYF.

This clonotype was picked up many times. The CDR3 nucleotides are TGCAGTGCTAGAGAGGACTCTAGAATCGTCTACGAGCAGTACTTC. Translating it yields CSAREDSRIVYEQYF. The rearrangement joins TRBV20-1 to TRBJ2-7; a weak D match, TRBD2 (5 bases). The CDR3 length is 15 residues. Trimming removed 0 bases from V and 3 bases from J, with 15 bases in between. CDR1 is DFQATT and CDR2 is SNEGSKA in the germline V gene (reference sequence).

This clonotype has a count of ten or more. This chain uses TRBV6-6 with TRBJ1-4, with TRBD1 identical over 10 bases. The trim removed 7 bases at V and 8 bases at J, leaving 7 bases unmatched. CDR3 size: 14 residues. CDR1 is MNHNY, CDR2 SVGAGI, per germline (reference sequence). This CDR3 reads CASTSTGGREKLFF. Written as DNA, the CDR3 is TGTGCCAGCACCTCGACAGGGGGCCGGGAAAAACTGTTTTTT.

This clonotype was observed many times. This chain's CDR3 is CASSSPPTGTYEQYF. In DNA form, the CDR3 reads TGTGCCAGCAGTTCGCCCCCGACAGGTACCTACGAGCAGTACTTC. This chain uses TRBV28 with TRBJ2-7; weak D call: TRBD1 (6 bases). CDR1 is MDHEN and CDR2 is SYDVKM in the germline V gene. V lost 4 bases and J 2 bases, leaving 15 bases between the germline ends. The CDR3 contains 15 residues.

The chain combines TRBV2 with TRBJ2-7; D gene unclear. Germline V CDR1 and CDR2: SNHLY, FYNNEI. The V end lost 7 bases, the J end lost 2 bases, and 12 bases lay between the germline ends. CDR3 length equals 13 residues. The CDR3 DNA follows: TGTGCCAGCAACCTTTTCCGTACCTACGAGCAGTACTTC. Protein: CASNLFRTYEQYF.

The chain combines TRBV6-1 with TRBJ2-7, with 7 bases identical to TRBD1. Germline V gene lookup returns CDR1 MNHNS and CDR2 SASEGT. The CDR3 sequence is 15 residues long. The V segment lost 11 bases and the J segment 3 bases; nucleotides outside the gene matches: 16. CDR3: CAPLGPDRAFYEQYF. In DNA form, the CDR3 reads TGTGCCCCCCTCGGCCCTGACAGGGCCTTCTACGAGCAGTACTTC.

J is TRBJ2-3 and V is TRBV5-4, with 11 positions matching TRBD2. The J segment lost 3 bases and the V segment lost 4 bases, leaving 16 bases of the junction unmatched. There are 19 residues in the CDR3. Germline loops: CDR1 SGHNT, CDR2 YYREEE (reference sequence). The CDR3 region is CASSLELAGAHRITDTQYF. CDR3 nucleotides: TGTGCCAGCAGCCTGGAACTAGCGGGGGCCCATCGGATTACAGATACGCAGTATTTT.

In the case of this clonotype: Possible read error: a much larger clone is one base away. CDR3 loop: CASSVDGGCEQYF. The CDR3 region has the DNA TGCGCCAGCAGCGTGGACGGGGGCTGCGAGCAGTACTTC. The chain combines TRBV5-1 with TRBJ2-7; D is perhaps TRBD1 or TRBD2 (6 bases each). The CDR3 is made up of 13 amino acids. CDR1 and CDR2 (germline): SGHRS, YFSETQ. The ends were cut back, 4 bases at V and 6 bases at J, with 14 bases in the middle. Variable domain in full (rest from reference TRBV5-1 and TRBJ2-7): KAGVTQTPRYLIKTRGQQVTLSCSPISGHRSVSWYQQTPGQGLQFLFEYFSETQRNKGNFPGRFSGRQFSNSRSEMNVSTLELGDSALYLCASSVDGGCEQYFGPGTRLTVT.

DNA for the CDR3: TGTGCCAGCAGCTCTCGACTAGCGGGGGCACAAGAGACCCAGTACTTC. Protein product: CASSSRLAGAQETQYF. The gene calls are TRBV7-8 and TRBJ2-5, with 12 bases that match TRBD2. With 4 bases clipped from V and 2 bases from J, the junction kept 5 bases outside the gene matches. Per germline, CDR1 SGHVS and CDR2 FQNEAQ. This CDR3 has 16 residues.

This clonotype was detected a few times. V is TRBV27 and J is TRBJ1-2; no clear D. The CDR3 sequence is 15 residues long. CDR1 and CDR2 from the germline V gene are MNHEY and SMNVEV (reference sequence). V was pared by 5 bases and J by 3 bases, with 16 bases between. The chain's CDR3 is CASSPANRVDYGYTF. CDR3 bases: TGTGCCAGCAGTCCCGCAAATAGGGTCGACTATGGCTACACCTTC.